Detailed here is one T cell receptor (beta chain). Study processing details: Amplified reference gene primers provided the basis for estimating nucleated cell counts. The assay was immunoSEQ multiplex PCR, and TCRdb's table has in-frame clones only and misses some. That table supplies the V and J calls and clone size; D and trimming were determined from the DNA. The sample shows nearly 35,000 clones, around 86% of them seen only once. V dropped 5 bases and J dropped 10; count of bases not matched to a gene: 10. CDR1 and CDR2 from the germline V gene are SGHVS and FQNEAQ. The CDR3 length is 13 residues. This entry comes from a study of blood T cell repertoires in COVID-19.

The clonotype was recovered from a man aged 70-80 years with acute or convalescent COVID-19. Sequencing was done on a sample of peripheral blood. The rearrangement links TRBV7-8 to TRBJ1-2, with 7 bases that match TRBD1. The CDR3 nucleotides are TGTGCCAGCAGCCCAGACAGGGTGGGTGACTACACCTTC. The encoded protein is CASSPDRVGDYTF.